Sequencing of this TCR beta chain was carried out in a study of shared clonotypes between healthy human individuals. Study results and limitations: The study drew on few donors, limiting represented genetic and exposure-history diversity.

A remark on this clone: Its antigen is not identified.

Repertoires were generated with immunoSEQ multiplex PCR, while TCRdb's copy carries only in-frame clones and drops some. The sample yields around 1,000,000 clones, approximately 77% seen once. Trimming pared 6 bases from V and 4 bases from J, leaving 13 bases between. CDR3 length: 14 amino acids. The germline gives CDR1 SNHLY, CDR2 FYNNEI. The source material was memory CD4+ T cells from PBMCs. Documented subset: CD45RA-negative fraction. The sequence was obtained from a man aged 18 to 29 in good health. Some clones in this sample may be carry-over from other donors' samples. J is TRBJ2-1 and V is TRBV2; D may be TRBD2 (6 bases). CDR3 loop: CASSERTTYNEQFF. In DNA form, the CDR3 reads TGTGCCAGCAGCGAGCGGACTACTTACAATGAGCAGTTCTTC.